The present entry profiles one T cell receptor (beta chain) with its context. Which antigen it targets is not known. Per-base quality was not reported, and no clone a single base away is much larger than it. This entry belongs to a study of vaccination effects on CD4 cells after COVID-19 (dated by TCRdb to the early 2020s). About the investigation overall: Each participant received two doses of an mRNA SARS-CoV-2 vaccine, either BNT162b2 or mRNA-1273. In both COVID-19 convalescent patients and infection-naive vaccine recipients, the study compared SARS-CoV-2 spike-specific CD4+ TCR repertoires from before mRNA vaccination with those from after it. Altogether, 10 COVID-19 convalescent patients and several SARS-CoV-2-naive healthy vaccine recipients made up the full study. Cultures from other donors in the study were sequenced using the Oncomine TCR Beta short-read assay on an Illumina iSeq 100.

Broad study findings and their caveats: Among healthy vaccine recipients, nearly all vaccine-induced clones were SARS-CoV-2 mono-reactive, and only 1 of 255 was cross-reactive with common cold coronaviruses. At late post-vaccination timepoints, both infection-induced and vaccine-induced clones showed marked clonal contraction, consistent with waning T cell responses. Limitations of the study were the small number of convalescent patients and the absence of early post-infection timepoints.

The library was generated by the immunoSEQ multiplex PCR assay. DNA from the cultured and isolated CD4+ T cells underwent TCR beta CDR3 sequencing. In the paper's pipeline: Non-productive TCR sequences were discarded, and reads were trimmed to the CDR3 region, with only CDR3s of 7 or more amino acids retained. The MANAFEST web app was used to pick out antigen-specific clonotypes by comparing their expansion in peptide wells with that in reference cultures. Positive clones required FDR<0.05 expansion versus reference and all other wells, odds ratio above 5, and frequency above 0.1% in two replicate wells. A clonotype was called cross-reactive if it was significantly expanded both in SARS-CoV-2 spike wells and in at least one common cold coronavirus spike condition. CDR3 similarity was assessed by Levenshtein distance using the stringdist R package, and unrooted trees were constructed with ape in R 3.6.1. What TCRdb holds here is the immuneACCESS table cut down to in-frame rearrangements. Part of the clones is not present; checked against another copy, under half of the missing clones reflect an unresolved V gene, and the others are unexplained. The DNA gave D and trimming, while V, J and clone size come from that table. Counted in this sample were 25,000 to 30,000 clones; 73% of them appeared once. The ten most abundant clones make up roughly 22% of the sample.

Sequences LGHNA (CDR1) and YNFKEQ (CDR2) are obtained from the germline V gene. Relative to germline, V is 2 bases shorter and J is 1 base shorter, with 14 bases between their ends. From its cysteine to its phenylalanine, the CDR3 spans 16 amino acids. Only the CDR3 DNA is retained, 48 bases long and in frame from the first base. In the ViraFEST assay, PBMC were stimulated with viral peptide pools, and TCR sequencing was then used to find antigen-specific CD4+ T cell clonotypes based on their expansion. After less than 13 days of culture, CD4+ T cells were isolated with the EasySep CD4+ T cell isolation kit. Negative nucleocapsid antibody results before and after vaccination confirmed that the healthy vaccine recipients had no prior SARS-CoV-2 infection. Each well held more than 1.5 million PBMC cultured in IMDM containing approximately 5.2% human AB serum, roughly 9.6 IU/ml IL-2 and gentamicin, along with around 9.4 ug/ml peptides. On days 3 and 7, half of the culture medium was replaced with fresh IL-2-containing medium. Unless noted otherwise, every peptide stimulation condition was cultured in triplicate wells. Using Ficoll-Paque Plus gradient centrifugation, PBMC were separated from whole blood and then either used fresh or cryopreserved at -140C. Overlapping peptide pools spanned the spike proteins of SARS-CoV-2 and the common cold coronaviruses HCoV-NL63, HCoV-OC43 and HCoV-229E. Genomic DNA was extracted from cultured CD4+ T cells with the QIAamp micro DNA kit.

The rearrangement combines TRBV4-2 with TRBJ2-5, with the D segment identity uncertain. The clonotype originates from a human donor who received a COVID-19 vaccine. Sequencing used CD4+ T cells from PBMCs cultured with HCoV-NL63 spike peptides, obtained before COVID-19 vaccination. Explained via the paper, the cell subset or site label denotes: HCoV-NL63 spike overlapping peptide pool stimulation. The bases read TGTGCCAGCAGCCAAACCTATTCCGATACCCAAGAGACCCAGTACTTC. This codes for CASSQTYSDTQETQYF.